The sequence of this T cell receptor beta chain was determined in a study of Ad26.COV2.S vaccination and SARS-CoV-2 variants. The overall study: Ad26.COV2.S given intramuscularly, once or twice 56 days apart.

The assay was immunoSEQ multiplex PCR, and TCRdb's table has in-frame clones only and misses some. In the table there are about 680,000 clones, 89% of which are singletons. Study-level findings and limits: Similar non-spike TCR breadth was seen in vaccine and placebo recipients.

This clone was counted a few times. Its antigen is currently unknown. Trimming cost V 2 bases and J 6 bases, with 11 bases left between them. Germline V gene lookup returns CDR1 SGHNT and CDR2 YYREEE (reference sequence). This CDR3 is 13 amino acids long. Treatment denoted: roughly 18 received Ad26.COV2.S at low or high dose, single or two shots; about 5 received placebo; per-sample allocation not given. Material that was analyzed had been drawn on day 63 after the first vaccine or placebo injection. In the vaccine, an Ad26 vector expressed the SARS-CoV-2 spike of the Wuhan strain. The chain is built from TRBV5-4 and TRBJ1-1; D remains unclear. The origin of this receptor is a person between 18 and 60 years old who received the Ad26.COV2.S COVID-19 vaccine or a placebo. The source was peripheral blood, collected in a trial of Ad26.COV2.S vaccine versus placebo. CDR3 DNA sequence: TGTGCCAGCAGCTTTCCCGGAGCAGCTGAAGCTTTCTTT. It yields the protein CASSFPGAAEAFF.